Sequencing of this T cell receptor (beta chain) was carried out in a study of CXCR3-negative and CXCR3-positive naive CD8 T cells. The CDR3 is 12 residues long. With UMI labels, 5' RACE was used to prepare the TRB cDNA libraries. From its re-call of the 5' RACE reads, TCRdb lists each CDR3 protein once, without DNA. This specimen shows 65,000 to 95,000 distinct CDR3 sequences; the ten leading clones hold about 1.4%. The gene calls are TRBV12-3 or TRBV12-4 and TRBJ2-7. Sequenced material: naive CXCR3- CD8+ T cells from blood. The subset was: CD45RO-CCR7+CD27+CD95- naive CD8+ T cells lacking CXCR3 (TNR3-). The TCR comes from a human donor in good health. Some clones in this sample may be carry-over from other donors' samples. CDR3 in amino acids: CASSSDPDEQYF.